This passage covers 21 T cell receptor beta chains from one sample sequenced in a study of radiotherapy plus CTLA-4 blockade in lung cancer. Clones were sequenced by immunoSEQ multiplex PCR, and TCRdb holds only the in-frame ones, with some missing. The sample carries approximately 50,000 clones, around 88% recorded once. This material consisted of peripheral blood, taken from a patient treated with radiotherapy plus ipilimumab. The receptors were gathered from a human donor with non-small cell lung cancer that progressed on radiotherapy plus ipilimumab. Some clones in this sample may be carry-over from other donors' samples.

The chain uses TRBV5-1 and TRBJ1-2; weak D call: TRBD1 (6 bases). V gave up 4 bases and J gave up 6 bases, with 13 bases separating them. The CDR3 contains 13 residues. Per germline, CDR1 SGHRS and CDR2 YFSETQ. As DNA, the CDR3 is TGCGCCAGCAGCCCAACAGGGTTAGATGGCTACACCTTC. Protein product: CASSPTGLDGYTF.

The rearrangement joins TRBV19 to TRBJ2-6; tentative D call: TRBD1 (6 bases). Germline CDR1 and CDR2: LNHDA and SQIVND (reference sequence). The CDR3 is made up of 17 amino acids. Trimming removed 7 bases from V and 4 bases from J, with 20 bases in between. CDR3 DNA: TGTGCCAGTATCCTGGCAGGGGCTACTGGCGGGGCCAACGTCCTGACTTTC. Protein product: CASILAGATGGANVLTF.

The chain joins TRBV11-2 to TRBJ2-1, with 8 bases fitting TRBD2. This CDR3 contains 17 residues. CDR1 and CDR2 from the germline V gene are SGHAT and FQNNGV. V shed 0 bases and J 4 bases; nucleotides not matched to a gene: 8. The chain's CDR3 is CASSLEVASGPYNEQFF. In DNA, the CDR3 is TGTGCCAGCAGCTTAGAGGTGGCTAGCGGGCCTTACAATGAGCAGTTCTTC.

The genes are TRBV14 and TRBJ2-7, with 9 bases fitting TRBD1. CDR3 length: 15 amino acids. With 4 bases clipped from V and 4 bases from J, the junction kept 8 bases outside the gene matches. CDR1 is SGHDN, CDR2 FVKESK, per germline. CDR3 bases: TGTGCCAGCAGCCCAGCCGGGACAGGGATATACGAGCAGTACTTC. Its protein product is CASSPAGTGIYEQYF.

Here the CDR3 reads CASSLGDLQETQYF. For the CDR3, the DNA is TGCGCCAGCAGCTTGGGGGACTTGCAAGAGACCCAGTACTTC. J is TRBJ2-5 and V is TRBV5-1; perhaps TRBD2 as D (6 bases). Germline V gene data show CDR1 as SGHRS and CDR2 as YFSETQ. V lost 0 bases and J lost 2, with 8 bases in between. This CDR3 has 14 amino acids.

This chain joins TRBV27 and TRBJ2-3; possible D gene TRBD1, 6 bases. Trimming took off 6 bases at V and 6 bases at J, with 10 bases between the two ends. CDR3 length: 12 residues. Germline-derived CDR1 and CDR2 are MNHEY and SMNVEV (reference sequence). CDR3 nucleotide sequence: TGTGCCAGCAGCCCTGGGGGCGATACGCAGTATTTT. It codes for CASSPGGDTQYF.

The V gene is TRBV6-1, the J gene TRBJ1-2; 10 bases agree with TRBD1. The germline gives CDR1 MNHNS, CDR2 SASEGT. J lost 7 bases, V lost 5 bases, and 7 bases had no gene match. The CDR3 covers 14 residues. The CDR3 nucleotides read TGTGCCAGCAGTCAAGACAGGGGGCGACTTGGCTACACCTTC. This translates into CASSQDRGRLGYTF.

The chain couples TRBV7-2 to TRBJ1-1; D gene uncertain. The CDR3 length is 13 residues. Germline assignment: CDR1 SGHTA and CDR2 FQGNSA. Trimming left V 5 bases short and J 7 bases short, with 14 bases between. In DNA, the CDR3 is TGTGCCAGCAGCCCGCCGACCCTAGGTGAAGCTTTCTTT. It translates to CASSPPTLGEAFF.

CDR3 loop: CASSPGTSNEQFF. CDR3 in DNA: TGTGCCAGCTCACCCGGGACAAGCAATGAGCAGTTCTTC. J is TRBJ2-1 and V is TRBV18; the D gene is possibly TRBD1 (6 bases). This CDR3 region has 13 residues. V was trimmed by 3 bases and J by 6 bases, leaving 9 bases between them. Looked up from germline, CDR1 is KGHSH and CDR2 is LQKENI.

Only a few counts were recorded for this clone. The chain couples TRBV6-1 to TRBJ1-3; D not certain. Per the germline V gene, CDR1 is MNHNS and CDR2 is SASEGT. Between the trimmed V and J ends, which lost 7 bases and 4 bases, there was a span of 11 bases. The CDR3 is 13 residues long. The CDR3 DNA reads as TGTGCCAGCACGCGCGGTTTCGGAAACACCATATATTTT. Protein product: CASTRGFGNTIYF.

The V call is TRBV7-9, the J call TRBJ1-3, with TRBD1 identical over 8 bases. Germline V gene data show CDR1 as SEHNR and CDR2 as FQNEAQ (reference sequence). After removal of 5 bases from V and 4 bases from J, the junction contained 10 bases not matched to a gene. This CDR3 is 16 amino acids long. The CDR3 spells CASSPGQGTSGNTIYF. In nucleotides, the CDR3 is TGTGCCAGCAGCCCAGGACAGGGAACCTCCGGAAACACCATATATTTT.

This chain links TRBV2 with TRBJ2-7; TRBD2 matches 9 bases. Germline assignment: CDR1 SNHLY and CDR2 FYNNEI. The V gene end was trimmed by 0 bases and the J gene end by 11 bases; junction bases not matched to a gene: 5. The CDR3 spans 13 residues. The CDR3 sequence is CASSEAREGRKYF. The CDR3 DNA reads as TGTGCCAGCAGTGAAGCGCGGGAGGGGCGGAAGTACTTC.

The chain employs TRBV5-1 and TRBJ2-7, with 8 positions matching TRBD2. The V gene's germline CDR1 is SGHRS and CDR2 YFSETQ. The CDR3 is 18 amino acids. V lost 0 bases and J lost 2; bases outside the gene matches: 13. CDR3 sequence reads: CASSLGAIGGGRTYEQYF. Written as DNA, the CDR3 is TGCGCCAGCAGCTTGGGAGCCATTGGCGGGGGGCGAACCTACGAGCAGTACTTC.

This clone was observed once. V gene TRBV15 combines with J gene TRBJ2-1; 14 bases agree with TRBD2. V was pared by 3 bases and J by 5 bases, with 6 bases of the junction left unmatched. The CDR3 contains 17 residues. CDR1 and CDR2 (germline): LNHNV, YYDKDF (reference sequence). The CDR3 loop reads CATSSAGTSGRHNEQFF. For the CDR3, the DNA is TGTGCCACCAGCAGTGCGGGGACTAGCGGGAGACACAATGAGCAGTTCTTC.

The rearrangement links TRBV11-3 to TRBJ2-1; 8 nucleotides match TRBD1. The CDR3 contains 15 residues. Germline V gene lookup returns CDR1 SGHNT and CDR2 YENEEA. The ends lost 4 bases at V and 6 bases at J; junction bases unmatched: 8. Here the CDR3 reads CASSYRTGGINEQFF. The DNA for the CDR3 is TGTGCCAGCAGCTACAGAACAGGGGGTATCAATGAGCAGTTCTTC.

This clone has only one observation. The chain combines TRBV25-1 with TRBJ2-3; D is possibly TRBD2 (6 bases). Between the trimmed V and J ends, which lost 6 bases and 3 bases, there was a span of 10 bases. The CDR3 loop spans 13 amino acids. Germline V gene data show CDR1 as MGHDK and CDR2 as SYGVNS. CDR3 DNA sequence: TGTGCCAGCAGCGGGAGACAAACAGATACGCAGTATTTT. It translates to CASSGRQTDTQYF.

This rearrangement joins TRBV19 to TRBJ1-2; maybe TRBD1 (6 bases). V lost 8 bases, J lost 9 bases, and 16 bases lay in between. The germline V gene encodes CDR1 LNHDA and CDR2 SQIVND (reference sequence). The CDR3 totals 12 residues. For the CDR3, the DNA is TGTGCCAGTTCTTATCAGGGGAATCGCTACACCTTC. Its protein is CASSYQGNRYTF.

The V and J genes are TRBV30 and TRBJ2-7; D is perhaps TRBD2 (5 bases). Germline CDR1 is GTSNPN and CDR2 is SVGIG (reference sequence). V lost 4 bases, J lost 2 bases, and 12 bases lay in between. The CDR3 length is 13 residues. CDR3 loop: CAWKKGETYEQYF. CDR3 nucleotides: TGTGCCTGGAAAAAGGGAGAGACCTACGAGCAGTACTTC.

Only a few counts were recorded for this clone. CDR3 sequence reads: CASSLGWSGTGYSPLHF. The CDR3 DNA reads TGCGCCAGCAGCTTGGGTTGGTCCGGGACAGGGTATTCACCCCTCCACTTT. This chain connects TRBV5-1 to TRBJ1-6, with 9 bases matching TRBD1. Germline V gives CDR1 SGHRS, CDR2 YFSETQ. The CDR3 length is 17 residues. V was pared by 0 bases and J by 8 bases, with 9 bases of the junction left unmatched.

In regard to this clone: At one boundary the junction diverges from the germline segment, which might be a read error. The rearrangement uses TRBV29-1 and TRBJ2-7, with 9 bases matching TRBD1. The CDR3 totals 15 residues. Germline V gives CDR1 SQVTM, CDR2 ANQGSEA. DNA for the CDR3: TGCAGCGTGGAAGTTAGGGACAGGGTCTCCTACGAGCAGTACTTC. Protein: CSVEVRDRVSYEQYF.

V and J are TRBV7-2 and TRBJ2-7; TRBD2 aligns across 7 bases. Trimming took 6 bases from V and 6 from J; bases not matched to a gene: 17. Germline CDR1 and CDR2: SGHTA and FQGNSA. This CDR3 has 16 residues. In nucleotides, the CDR3 is TGTGCCAGCAGGGCACAGAGCGGGGCCCCTTTAAGCGAGCAGTACTTC. It yields the protein CASRAQSGAPLSEQYF.